The T cell receptor (beta chain) described here comes from a study of T-cell memory formation after mild COVID-19. Overall study results and limits: Clones that got smaller from day 15 to 85 had even CD4/CD8, while clones growing later tipped toward CD4+. Some SARS-CoV-2-responding clones were already detected in memory before infection.

This clonotype was detected a few times. Its specificity is unknown. Germline values: CDR1 KGHSH, CDR2 LQKENI. The CDR3 is 16 residues long. Germline trimming cut 4 bases from V and 2 bases from J; bases unmatched to any gene: 6. TCRdb passed the 5' RACE reads through MiXCR, listing each CDR3 protein once. This table holds roughly 400,000 distinct CDR3 sequences, more than 20% found once. The material sequenced was PBMCs or a T cell subset sorted from them (not recorded which). The source is an adult woman who had mild COVID-19 (a few samples of this study predate the infection). Cell type and time point are not known. The chain recombines TRBV18 with TRBJ1-5, with 9 bases identical to TRBD1. CDR3 region: CASSRTGGQGNQPQHF. The CDR3 DNA sequence: TGTGCCAGCTCACGTACAGGGGGCCAGGGCAATCAGCCCCAGCATTTT.